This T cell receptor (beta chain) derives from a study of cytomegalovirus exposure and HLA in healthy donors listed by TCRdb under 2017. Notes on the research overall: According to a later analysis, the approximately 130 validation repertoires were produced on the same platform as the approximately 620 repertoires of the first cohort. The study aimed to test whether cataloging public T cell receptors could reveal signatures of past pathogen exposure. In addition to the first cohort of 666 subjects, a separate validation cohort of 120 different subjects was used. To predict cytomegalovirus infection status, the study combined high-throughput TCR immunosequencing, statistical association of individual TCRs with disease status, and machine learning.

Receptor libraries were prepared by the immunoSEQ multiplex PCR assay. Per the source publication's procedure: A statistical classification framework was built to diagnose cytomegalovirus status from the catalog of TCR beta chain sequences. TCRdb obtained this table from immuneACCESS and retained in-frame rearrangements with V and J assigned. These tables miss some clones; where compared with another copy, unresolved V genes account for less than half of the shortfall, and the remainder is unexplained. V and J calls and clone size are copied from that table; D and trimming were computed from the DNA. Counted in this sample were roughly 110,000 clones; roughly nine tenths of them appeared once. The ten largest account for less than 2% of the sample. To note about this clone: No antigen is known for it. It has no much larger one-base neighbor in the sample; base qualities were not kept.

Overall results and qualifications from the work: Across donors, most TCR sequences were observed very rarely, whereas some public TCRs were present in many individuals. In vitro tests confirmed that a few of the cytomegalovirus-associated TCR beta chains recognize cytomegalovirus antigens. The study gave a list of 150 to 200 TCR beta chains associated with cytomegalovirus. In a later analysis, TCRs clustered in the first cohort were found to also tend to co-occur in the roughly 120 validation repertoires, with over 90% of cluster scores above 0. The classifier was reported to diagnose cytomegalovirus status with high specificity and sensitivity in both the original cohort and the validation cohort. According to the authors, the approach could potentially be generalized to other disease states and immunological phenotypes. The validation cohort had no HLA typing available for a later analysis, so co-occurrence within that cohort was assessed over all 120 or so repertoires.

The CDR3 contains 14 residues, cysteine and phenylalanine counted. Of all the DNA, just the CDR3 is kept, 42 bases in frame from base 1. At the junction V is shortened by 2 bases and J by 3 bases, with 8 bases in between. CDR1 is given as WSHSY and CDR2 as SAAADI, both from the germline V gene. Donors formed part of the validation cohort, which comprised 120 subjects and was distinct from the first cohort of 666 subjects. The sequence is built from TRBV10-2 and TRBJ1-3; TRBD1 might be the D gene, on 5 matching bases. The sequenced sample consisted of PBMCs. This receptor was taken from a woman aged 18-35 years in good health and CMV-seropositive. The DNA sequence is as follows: TGCGCCAGCAGTGAGCAGGGCTTTGGAAACACCATATATTTT. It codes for CASSEQGFGNTIYF.